This T cell receptor (beta chain) was obtained from a study of human T cells and chemical hapten exposure. Study summary: TCR yields differed between samples (mainly from small differences in pooled library volume).

Study observations and caveats: Versus controls, expanded TCRs had significantly more large CDR3 similarity clusters.

Individual cDNA molecules each carried unique molecular identifiers attached by the library. TCRdb used MiXCR to reprocess the RACE reads, holding one entry per CDR3 protein. The table includes around 120,000 distinct CDR3 sequences, over 10% detected once. Per germline, CDR1 DFQATT and CDR2 SNEGSKA (reference sequence). The CDR3 is 14 residues long. The junction had 4 bases not matched to a gene; V was cut back by 3 bases and J by 2 bases. The time point: patch test 1, 2 weeks after DPC sensitization. Described treatment: therapeutic diphenylcyclopropenone sensitization with weekly scalp DPC. Alopecia patients deemed DPC-suitable, aged 18 to 70, excluding pregnancy. In regard to this clonotype: Its antigen is currently unknown.

The sequence derives from a woman in her fifties or sixties with alopecia areata. Some clones in this sample may be carry-over from other donors' samples. The sample was whole blood, taken in connection with sensitization to the hapten diphenylcyclopropenone (DPC). The chain has TRBV20-1 and TRBJ1-3, with 7 bases that match TRBD1. The CDR3: CSASYQGAGNTIYF. The CDR3 region has the DNA TGCAGTGCTAGTTACCAGGGGGCTGGAAACACCATATATTTT.